A selection of T cell receptor beta chains follows, all from one sample in a study of cytomegalovirus exposure and HLA in healthy donors. The method was immunoSEQ multiplex PCR; TCRdb's version includes in-frame clones alone and lacks a portion of them. Here the sample spans tens of thousands of clones, almost 85% being singletons. Sequenced sample: PBMCs. Receptors were obtained from a man younger than 30 in good health and CMV-seronegative. CDR3s include the opening cysteine and the closing phenylalanine or tryptophan. Fields, in order: V gene, J gene, clone size, D gene, CDR3 DNA, CDR3 protein. A D gene is named only where the DNA matches it firmly. Not all rows give a size; the values are once, few, many and, for expanded clones, a class.

TRBV6-4	TRBJ1-6	.	TRBD1	TGTGCCAGCAGTTCGGACAGGGGGATTAATTCACCCCTCCACTTT	CASSSDRGINSPLHF
TRBV5-1	TRBJ2-7	.	TRBD2	TGCGCCAGCAGCTTCCGGGGTAGCGGGAGGTTAAGGTCCTACGAGCAGTACTTC	CASSFRGSGRLRSYEQYF
TRBV29-1	TRBJ1-2	.	TRBD1	TGCAGCGCGAGACAGGGTAATGGCTACACCTTC	CSARQGNGYTF
TRBV7-9	TRBJ1-3	once	.	TGTGCCAGCAGCTTCCTACCCGGGACACGCTCTGGAAACACCATATATTTT	CASSFLPGTRSGNTIYF
TRBV28	TRBJ2-3	few	TRBD2	TGTGCCAGCAGCACTCTAGCGGGGCTCGCTTTCACAGATACGCAGTATTTT	CASSTLAGLAFTDTQYF
TRBV28	TRBJ1-2	.	.	TGTGCCAGCAGGGGACAAGCCAACTATGGCTACACCTTC	CASRGQANYGYTF
TRBV5-1	TRBJ1-1	.	.	TGCGCCAGCAGCGGGGTGGTGGCAGGGCGGCACACTGAAGCTTTCTTT	CASSGVVAGRHTEAFF
TRBV12-2	TRBJ2-1	.	.	TGTGCAAGTCGGCGAACTAGCGGGGGGCCCAGGAGCTCCTACAATGAGCAGTTCTTC	CASRRTSGGPRSSYNEQFF
TRBV7-8	TRBJ2-2	.	TRBD1	TGTGCCAGCAGGTGGACAGGGACCAACACCGGGGAGCTGTTTTTT	CASRWTGTNTGELFF
TRBV6-5	TRBJ1-2	.	.	TGTGCCAGCAGTTCAACTAACTATGGCTACACCTTC	CASSSTNYGYTF
TRBV9	TRBJ2-7	.	TRBD2	TGTGCCAGCAGCCCCGATAGCGGGACGATTCCCTACGAGCAGTACTTC	CASSPDSGTIPYEQYF
TRBV7-2	TRBJ1-6	.	TRBD1	TGTGCCAGCAGCTTACTACAGGGGGCAGGAACGAATTCACCCCTCCACTTT	CASSLLQGAGTNSPLHF
TRBV4-3	TRBJ2-1	once	.	TGCGCCAGCAGCCAAGATTTAGGGGCCGGCAATGAGCAGTTCTTC	CASSQDLGAGNEQFF
TRBV28	TRBJ1-5	.	TRBD1	TGTGCCAGCAGGCGGACAGGCGCCGGCAATCAGCCCCAGCATTTT	CASRRTGAGNQPQHF
TRBV4-1	TRBJ1-1	.	.	TGCGCCAGCAGCCGCGGGACGGGGGAAACTGAAGCTTTCTTT	CASSRGTGETEAFF
TRBV9	TRBJ2-6	.	TRBD1	TGTGCCAGCGCACCGGGACAGGGGTCGTCTGGGGCCAACGTCCTGACTTTC	CASAPGQGSSGANVLTF
TRBV29-1	TRBJ1-3	.	.	TGCAGCGTTGGACAAAACTCTGGAAACGCCATATATTTT	CSVGQNSGNAIYF
TRBV7-9	TRBJ1-2	.	.	TGTGCCAGCAGCTTGGTTGGGACAATGGGTTCCGGCTACACCTTC	CASSLVGTMGSGYTF
TRBV29-1	TRBJ1-1	once	.	TGCAGCGTTTACGTATTGGGGGGTCGGACTGAAGCTTTCTTT	CSVYVLGGRTEAFF
TRBV2	TRBJ1-2	once	TRBD1	TGTGCCAGCAGTGACGGGACAGGGTTCTATGGCTACACCTTC	CASSDGTGFYGYTF
TRBV6-1	TRBJ2-7	once	.	TGTGCCAGCAGTGATTCCCCCCGCTACGAGCAGTACTTC	CASSDSPRYEQYF
TRBV4-1	TRBJ2-7	.	.	TGCGCCAGCAGCCAGGACCCGACTATTCTGATTCCGTACTTC	CASSQDPTILIPYF
TRBV9	TRBJ2-5	.	.	TGTGCCAGCAGCATCCGCGGGACTGAACAAGAGACCCAGTACTTC	CASSIRGTEQETQYF
TRBV29-1	TRBJ1-2	.	TRBD1	TGCAGCGTTGAAGACCTCCTGGGACAGGGGGCGGGCTACACCTTC	CSVEDLLGQGAGYTF
TRBV19	TRBJ2-1	.	TRBD2	TGTGCCAGCTCCTTCGACATAGCGGGAGGGAATGAGCAGTTCTTC	CASSFDIAGGNEQFF